This TCR beta chain was found in a study of response to subunit inactivated influenza vaccine. Study results and caveats: Seasonal influenza vaccination, on each occasion, was suggested by the authors to recruit few new T cells.

In regard to this clonotype: Its antigen is not known.

The V gene lost 0 bases and the J gene lost 8 bases, with 13 bases spanning the gap. CDR1 is LGHNA, CDR2 YSLEER, per germline. This CDR3 contains 15 residues. One entry per CDR3 protein, called by TCRdb with MiXCR from the RT-PCR reads. This table has approximately 530,000 distinct CDR3 sequences, 7.2% appearing once. This chain uses TRBV4-3 with TRBJ1-4; D gene ambiguous. Sequencing used PBMCs from blood, obtained around 2 years after vaccination. This sequence originates from a man between 45 and 75 years old who received an inactivated influenza vaccine. This CDR3 is CASSQEGLRREKLFF. CDR3 sequence (DNA): TGCGCCAGCAGCCAAGAGGGCCTGAGGAGAGAAAAACTGTTTTTT.